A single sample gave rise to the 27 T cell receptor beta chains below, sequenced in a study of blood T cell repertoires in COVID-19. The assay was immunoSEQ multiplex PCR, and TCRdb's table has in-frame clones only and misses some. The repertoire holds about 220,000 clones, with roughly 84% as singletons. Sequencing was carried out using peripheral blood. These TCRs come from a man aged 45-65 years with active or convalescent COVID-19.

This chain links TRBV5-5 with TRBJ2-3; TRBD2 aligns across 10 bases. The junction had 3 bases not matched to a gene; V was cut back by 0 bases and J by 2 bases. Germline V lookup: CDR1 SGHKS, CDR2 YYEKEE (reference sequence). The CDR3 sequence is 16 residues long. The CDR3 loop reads CASSLALAGNTDTQYF. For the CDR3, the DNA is TGTGCCAGCAGCTTGGCACTAGCGGGGAACACAGATACGCAGTATTTT.

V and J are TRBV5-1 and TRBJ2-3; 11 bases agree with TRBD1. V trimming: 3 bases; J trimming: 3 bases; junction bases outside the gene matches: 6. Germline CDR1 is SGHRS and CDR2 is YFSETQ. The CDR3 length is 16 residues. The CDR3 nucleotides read TGCGCCAGCAGCTACGGACAGGGGGCTTGGACAGATACGCAGTATTTT. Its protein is CASSYGQGAWTDTQYF.

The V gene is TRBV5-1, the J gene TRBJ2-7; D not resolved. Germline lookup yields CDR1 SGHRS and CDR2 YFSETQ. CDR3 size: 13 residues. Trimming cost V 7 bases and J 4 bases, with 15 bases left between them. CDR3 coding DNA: TGCGCCAGCTCGGAGCCGCAGTTGTACGAGCAGTACGTC. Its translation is CASSEPQLYEQYV.

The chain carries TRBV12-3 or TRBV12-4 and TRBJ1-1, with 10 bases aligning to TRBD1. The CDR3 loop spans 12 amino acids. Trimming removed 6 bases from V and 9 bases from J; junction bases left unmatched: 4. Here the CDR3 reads CASSLDRGQAFF. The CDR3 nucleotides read TGTGCCAGCAGCCTAGACAGGGGGCAAGCTTTCTTT.

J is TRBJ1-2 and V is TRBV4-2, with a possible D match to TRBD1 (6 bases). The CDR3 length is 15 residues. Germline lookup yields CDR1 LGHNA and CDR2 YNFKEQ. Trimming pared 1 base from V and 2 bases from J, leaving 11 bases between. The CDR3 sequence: CASSQVYGQNYGYTF. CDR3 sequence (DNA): TGTGCCAGCAGCCAAGTATATGGACAGAACTATGGCTACACCTTC.

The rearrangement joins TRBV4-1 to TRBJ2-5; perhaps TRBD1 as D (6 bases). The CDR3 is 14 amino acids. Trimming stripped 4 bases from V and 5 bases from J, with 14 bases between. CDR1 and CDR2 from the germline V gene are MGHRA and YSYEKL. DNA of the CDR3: TGCGCCAGCAGCCCACGACAGGCTCCGGAGACCCAGTACTTC. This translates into CASSPRQAPETQYF.

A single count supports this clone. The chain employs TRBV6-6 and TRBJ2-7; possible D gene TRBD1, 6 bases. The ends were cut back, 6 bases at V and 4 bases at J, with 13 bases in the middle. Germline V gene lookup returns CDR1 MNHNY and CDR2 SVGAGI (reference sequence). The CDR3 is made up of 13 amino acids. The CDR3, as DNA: TGTGCCAGCAGCCCTACAGGGATTTACGAGCAGTACGTC. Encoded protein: CASSPTGIYEQYV.

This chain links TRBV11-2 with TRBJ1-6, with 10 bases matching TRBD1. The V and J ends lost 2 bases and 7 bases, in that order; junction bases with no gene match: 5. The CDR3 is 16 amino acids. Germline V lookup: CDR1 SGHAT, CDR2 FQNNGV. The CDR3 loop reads CASSLSTGGPNSPLHF. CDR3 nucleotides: TGTGCCAGCAGCTTATCGACAGGGGGCCCGAATTCACCCCTCCACTTT.

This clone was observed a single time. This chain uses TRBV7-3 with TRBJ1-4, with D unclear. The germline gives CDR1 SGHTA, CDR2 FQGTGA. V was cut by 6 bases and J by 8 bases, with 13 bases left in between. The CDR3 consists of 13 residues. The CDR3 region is CASSKGVDEKLFF. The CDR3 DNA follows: TGTGCCAGCAGTAAGGGAGTGGACGAAAAACTGTTTTTT.

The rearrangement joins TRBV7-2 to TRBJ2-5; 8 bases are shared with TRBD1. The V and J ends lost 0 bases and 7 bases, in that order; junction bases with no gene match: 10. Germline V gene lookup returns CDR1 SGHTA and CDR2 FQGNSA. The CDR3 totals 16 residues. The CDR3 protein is CASSLAVGQAWGTQYF. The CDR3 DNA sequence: TGTGCCAGCAGCTTAGCAGTGGGACAGGCGTGGGGGACCCAGTACTTC.

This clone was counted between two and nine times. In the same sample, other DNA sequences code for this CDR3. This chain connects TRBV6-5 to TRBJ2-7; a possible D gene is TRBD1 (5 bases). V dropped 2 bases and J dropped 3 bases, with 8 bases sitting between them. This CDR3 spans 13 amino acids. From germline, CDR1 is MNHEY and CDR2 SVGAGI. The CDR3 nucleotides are TGTGCCAGCAGTTACCGTACAGGCTACGAGCAGTACTTC. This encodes CASSYRTGYEQYF.

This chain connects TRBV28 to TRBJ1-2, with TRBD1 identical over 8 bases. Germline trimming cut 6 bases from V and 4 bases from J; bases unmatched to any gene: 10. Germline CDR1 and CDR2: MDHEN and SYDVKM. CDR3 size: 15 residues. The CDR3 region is CASRPTTGESYGYTF. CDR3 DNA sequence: TGTGCCAGCAGACCAACGACAGGGGAATCCTATGGCTACACCTTC.

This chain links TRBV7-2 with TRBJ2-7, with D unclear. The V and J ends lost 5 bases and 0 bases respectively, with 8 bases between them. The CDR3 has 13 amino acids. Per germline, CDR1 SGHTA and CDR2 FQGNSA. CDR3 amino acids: CASSPTGSYEQYF. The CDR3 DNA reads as TGTGCCAGCAGCCCGACGGGCTCCTACGAGCAGTACTTC. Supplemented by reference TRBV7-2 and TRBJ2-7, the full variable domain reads GAGVSQSPSNKVTEKGKDVELRCDPISGHTALYWYRQSLGQGLEFLIYFQGNSAPDKSGLPSDRFSAERTGGSVSTLTIQRTQQEDSAVYLCASSPTGSYEQYFGPGTRLTVT.

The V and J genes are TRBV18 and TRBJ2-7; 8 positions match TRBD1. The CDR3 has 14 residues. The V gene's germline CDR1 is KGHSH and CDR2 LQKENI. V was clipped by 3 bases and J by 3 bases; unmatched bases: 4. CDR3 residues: CASSPPTGVYEQYF. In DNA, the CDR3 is TGTGCCAGCTCACCCCCGACAGGGGTCTACGAGCAGTACTTC.

The CDR3 reads CASSLTREDTQYF. CDR3 sequence (DNA): TGTGCCAGCAGCTTAACAAGGGAGGATACGCAGTATTTT. The chain is built from TRBV7-3 and TRBJ2-3, with D maybe TRBD2 (5 bases). Per germline, CDR1 SGHTA and CDR2 FQGTGA. V was trimmed by 0 bases and J by 6 bases, leaving 7 bases between them. The CDR3 has 13 amino acids. The full variable domain, in which reference TRBV7-3 and TRBJ2-3 provide the parts outside the CDR3, is GAGVSQTPSNKVTEKGKYVELRCDPISGHTALYWYRQSLGQGPEFLIYFQGTGAADDSGLPNDRFFAVRPEGSVSTLKIQRTERGDSAVYLCASSLTREDTQYFGPGTRLTVL.

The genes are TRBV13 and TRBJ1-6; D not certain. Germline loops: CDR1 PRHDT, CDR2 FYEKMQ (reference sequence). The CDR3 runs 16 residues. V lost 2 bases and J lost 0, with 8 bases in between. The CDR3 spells CASSLHGSSYNSPLHF. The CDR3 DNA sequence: TGTGCCAGCAGCTTACACGGGAGCTCCTATAATTCACCCCTCCACTTT.

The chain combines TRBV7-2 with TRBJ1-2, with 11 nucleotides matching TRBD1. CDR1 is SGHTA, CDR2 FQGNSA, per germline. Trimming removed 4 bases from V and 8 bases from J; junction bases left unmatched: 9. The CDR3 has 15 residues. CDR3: CASSWPGQGEEGYTF. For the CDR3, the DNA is TGTGCCAGCAGCTGGCCGGGACAGGGGGAAGAGGGCTACACCTTC.

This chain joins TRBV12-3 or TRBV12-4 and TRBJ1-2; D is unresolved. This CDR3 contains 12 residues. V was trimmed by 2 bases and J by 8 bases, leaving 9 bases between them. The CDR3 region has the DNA TGTGCCAGCAGTTTAAGCGGCGGCGGCTACACCTTC. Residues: CASSLSGGGYTF.

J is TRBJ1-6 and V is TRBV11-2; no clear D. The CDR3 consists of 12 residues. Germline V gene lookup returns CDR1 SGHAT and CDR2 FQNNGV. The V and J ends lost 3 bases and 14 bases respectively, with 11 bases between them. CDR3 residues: CASSFGRLALHF. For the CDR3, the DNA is TGTGCCAGCAGCTTCGGCAGACTGGCCCTCCACTTT.

Here the CDR3 reads CASRDLPGVEQFF. DNA of the CDR3: TGTGCCAGCAGAGATTTACCGGGAGTTGAGCAGTTCTTC. This chain joins TRBV28 and TRBJ2-1; a possible D gene is TRBD2 (6 bases). V was shortened by 6 bases and J by 9 bases, with 15 bases between the two germline ends. CDR1 and CDR2 (germline): MDHEN, SYDVKM. The CDR3 totals 13 residues.

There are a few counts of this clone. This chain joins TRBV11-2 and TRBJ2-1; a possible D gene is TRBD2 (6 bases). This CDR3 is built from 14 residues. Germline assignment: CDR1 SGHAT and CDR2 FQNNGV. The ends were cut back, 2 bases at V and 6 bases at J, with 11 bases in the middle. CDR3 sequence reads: CASSLTSSSNEQFF. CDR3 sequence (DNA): TGTGCCAGCAGCTTAACTAGCTCGAGCAATGAGCAGTTCTTC.

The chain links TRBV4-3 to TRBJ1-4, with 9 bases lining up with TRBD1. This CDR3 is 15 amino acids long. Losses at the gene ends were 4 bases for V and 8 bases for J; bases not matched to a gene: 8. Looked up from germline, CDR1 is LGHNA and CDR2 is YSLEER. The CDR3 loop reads CASSPRTGVAEKLFF. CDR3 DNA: TGCGCCAGCAGCCCTCGGACAGGGGTGGCCGAAAAACTGTTTTTT.

CDR3 amino acids: CASSPGQDGGEQFF. Here the CDR3 DNA reads TGTGCCAGCAGCCCCGGACAGGACGGGGGTGAGCAGTTCTTC. The chain links TRBV28 to TRBJ2-1; D is possibly TRBD1 (7 bases). Germline values: CDR1 MDHEN, CDR2 SYDVKM. There are 14 residues in the CDR3. The V end was cut by 6 bases, the J end by 9 bases, with 18 bases between.

CDR3 protein: CASSEYVAGGRETQYF. CDR3 in DNA: TGTGCCAGCAGTGAATATGTGGCAGGGGGCAGGGAGACCCAGTACTTC. The chain employs TRBV25-1 and TRBJ2-5, with 8 bases aligning to TRBD1. This CDR3 region has 16 residues. Germline V gives CDR1 MGHDK, CDR2 SYGVNS. Germline trimming cut 0 bases from V and 5 bases from J; bases unmatched to any gene: 8.

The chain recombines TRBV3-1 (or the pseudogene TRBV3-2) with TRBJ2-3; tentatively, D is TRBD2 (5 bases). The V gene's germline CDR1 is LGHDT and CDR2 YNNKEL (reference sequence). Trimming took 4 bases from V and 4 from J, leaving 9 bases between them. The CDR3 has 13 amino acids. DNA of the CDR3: TGTGCCAGCAGCCCACTAGTCCCAGATACGCAGTATTTT. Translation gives CASSPLVPDTQYF.

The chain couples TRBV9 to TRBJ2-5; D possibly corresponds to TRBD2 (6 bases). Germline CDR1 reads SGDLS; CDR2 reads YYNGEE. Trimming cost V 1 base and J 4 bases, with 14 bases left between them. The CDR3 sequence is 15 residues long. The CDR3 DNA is TGTGCCAGCAGCGTAATCTCGGGGGTGGGAGAGACCCAGTACTTC. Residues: CASSVISGVGETQYF.

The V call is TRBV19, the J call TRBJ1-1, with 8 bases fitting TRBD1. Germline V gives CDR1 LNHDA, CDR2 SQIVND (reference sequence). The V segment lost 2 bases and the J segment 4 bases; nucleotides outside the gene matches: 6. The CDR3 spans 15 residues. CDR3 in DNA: TGTGCCAGTAGTATACGTCCAGGGGGCCTCACTGAAGCTTTCTTT. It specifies CASSIRPGGLTEAFF.